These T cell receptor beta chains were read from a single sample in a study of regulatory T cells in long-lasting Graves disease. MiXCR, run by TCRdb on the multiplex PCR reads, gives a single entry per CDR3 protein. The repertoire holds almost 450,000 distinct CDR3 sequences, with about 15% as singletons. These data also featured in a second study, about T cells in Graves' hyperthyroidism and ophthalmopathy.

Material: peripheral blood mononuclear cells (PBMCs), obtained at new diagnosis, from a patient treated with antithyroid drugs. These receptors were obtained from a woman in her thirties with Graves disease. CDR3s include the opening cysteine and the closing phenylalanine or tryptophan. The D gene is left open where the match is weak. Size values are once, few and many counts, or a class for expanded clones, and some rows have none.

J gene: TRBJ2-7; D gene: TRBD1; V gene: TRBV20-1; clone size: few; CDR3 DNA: TGCAGTGCTCTGACAGGGTTAAGATCCTACGAGCAGTACTTC; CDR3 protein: CSALTGLRSYEQYF
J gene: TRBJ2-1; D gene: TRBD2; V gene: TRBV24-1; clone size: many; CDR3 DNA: TGTGCCACCAGTGATTTGGGAAGCGGGAGCTCCTACAATGAGCAGTTCTTC; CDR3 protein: CATSDLGSGSSYNEQFF
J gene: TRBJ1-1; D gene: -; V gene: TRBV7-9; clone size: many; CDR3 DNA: TGTGCCACAAGGGCTCCAGACCAGAACACTGAAGCTTTCTTT; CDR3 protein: CATRAPDQNTEAFF
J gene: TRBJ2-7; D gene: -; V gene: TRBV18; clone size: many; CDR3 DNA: TGTGCCAGCTCACCACCCTTCGGGTCCCCTTCCTACGAGCAGTACTTC; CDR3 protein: CASSPPFGSPSYEQYF
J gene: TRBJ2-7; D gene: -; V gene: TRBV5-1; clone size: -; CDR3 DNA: TGTGCCAGCACCTCGGCAGGGGTCCCCTCCTACGAGCAGTACTTC; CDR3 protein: CASTSAGVPSYEQYF
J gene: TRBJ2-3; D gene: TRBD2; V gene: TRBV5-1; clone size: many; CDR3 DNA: TGCGCCAGCAGAGGGGCTAGCGGTAGCACAGATACGCAGTATTTT; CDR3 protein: CASRGASGSTDTQYF
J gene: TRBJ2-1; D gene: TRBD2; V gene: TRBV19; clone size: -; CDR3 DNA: TGTGCCAGTAGATTAGGGACTAGCGTCAATGAGCAGTTCTTC; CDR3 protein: CASRLGTSVNEQFF
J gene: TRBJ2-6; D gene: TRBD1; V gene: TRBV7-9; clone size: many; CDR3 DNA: TGTGCCAGCAGCTGGACCGGGACAGAAAGCTCTGGGGCCAACGTCCTGACTTTC; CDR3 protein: CASSWTGTESSGANVLTF
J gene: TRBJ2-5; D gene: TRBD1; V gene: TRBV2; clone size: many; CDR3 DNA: TGTGCCAGCAGTGAACCACACACAGGGGGCACCGAGACCCAGTACTTC; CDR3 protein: CASSEPHTGGTETQYF
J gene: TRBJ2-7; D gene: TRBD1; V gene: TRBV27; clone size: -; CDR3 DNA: TGTGCCAGCAGGAAGGGGGCCGGGGAGCAGTACTTC; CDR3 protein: CASRKGAGEQYF
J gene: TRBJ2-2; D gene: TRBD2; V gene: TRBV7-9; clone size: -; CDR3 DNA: TGTGCCAGCAGCTTATCTTGGCGGGAGGCTAACACCGGGGAGCTGTTTTTT; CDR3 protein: CASSLSWREANTGELFF
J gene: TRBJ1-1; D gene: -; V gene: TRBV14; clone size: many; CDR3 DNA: TGTGCCAGCAGCCAAGACGTTACCTGGATGAACACTGAAGCTTTCTTT; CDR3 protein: CASSQDVTWMNTEAFF
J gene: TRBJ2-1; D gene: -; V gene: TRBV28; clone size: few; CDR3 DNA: TGTGCCAGCAGTCTCCGACAACACAATGAGCAGTTCTTC; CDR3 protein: CASSLRQHNEQFF
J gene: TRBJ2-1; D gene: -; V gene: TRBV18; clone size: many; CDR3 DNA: TGTGCCAGCTCCCCTGTGGGGCGGGGCAATGAGCAGTTCTTC; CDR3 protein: CASSPVGRGNEQFF
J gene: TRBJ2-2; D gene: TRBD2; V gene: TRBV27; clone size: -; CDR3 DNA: TGTGCCAGCTCCCCCGCGGGGGCCGGGGAGCTGTTTTTT; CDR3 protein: CASSPAGAGELFF
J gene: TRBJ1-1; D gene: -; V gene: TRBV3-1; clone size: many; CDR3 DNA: TGTGCCAGCTGCTCGGGGCGGAACACTGAAGCTTTCTTT; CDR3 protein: CASCSGRNTEAFF
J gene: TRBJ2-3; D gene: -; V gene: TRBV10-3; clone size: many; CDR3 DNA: TGTGCCATCAGTGGTACAGTTAGCACAGATACGCAGTATTTT; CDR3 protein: CAISGTVSTDTQYF
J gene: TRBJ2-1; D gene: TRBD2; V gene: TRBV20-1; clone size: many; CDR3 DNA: TGCAGTGCGCCCCCGGGACTAGCGGACAATGAGCAGTTCTTC; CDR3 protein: CSAPPGLADNEQFF
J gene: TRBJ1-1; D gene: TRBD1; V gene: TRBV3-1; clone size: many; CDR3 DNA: TGTGCCAGCAGGGACAGGATATTAGCTGAAGCTTTCTTT; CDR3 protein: CASRDRILAEAFF
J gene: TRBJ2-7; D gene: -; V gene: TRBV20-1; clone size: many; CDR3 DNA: TGCAGTGCTTTGGCAAGGACGGGGGCCTACGAGCAGTACTTC; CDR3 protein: CSALARTGAYEQYF
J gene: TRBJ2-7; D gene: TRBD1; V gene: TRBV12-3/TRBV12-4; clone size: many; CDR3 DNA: TGTGCCAGCAGCCCTGACAGGGGGGATTCCTACGAGCAGTACTTC; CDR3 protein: CASSPDRGDSYEQYF
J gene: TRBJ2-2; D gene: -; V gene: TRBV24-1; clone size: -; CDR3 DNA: TGTGCCACCAGTAAAATCGGACCCACCGACGCCGGGGAGCTGTTTTTT; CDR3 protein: CATSKIGPTDAGELFF
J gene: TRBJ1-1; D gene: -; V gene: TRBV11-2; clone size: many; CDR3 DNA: TGTGCCAGCAGCCTCGTTCAGGGCGCAGGCACTGAAGCTTTCTTT; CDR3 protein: CASSLVQGAGTEAFF
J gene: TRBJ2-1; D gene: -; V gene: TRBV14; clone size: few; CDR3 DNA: TGTGCCAGCAGCCAATTCCGGGACTCAGACTACAATGAGCAGTTCTTC; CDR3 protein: CASSQFRDSDYNEQFF
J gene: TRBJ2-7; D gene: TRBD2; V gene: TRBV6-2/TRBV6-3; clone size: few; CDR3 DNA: TGTGCCAGCAGCCCACCCACCAGCGGGAGCCACGAGCAGTACTTC; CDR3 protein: CASSPPTSGSHEQYF
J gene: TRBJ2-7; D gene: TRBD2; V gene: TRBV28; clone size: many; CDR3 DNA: TGTGCCAGCAGCCCCCCAGAAGCGGGAGCCTACGAGCAGTACTTC; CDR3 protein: CASSPPEAGAYEQYF
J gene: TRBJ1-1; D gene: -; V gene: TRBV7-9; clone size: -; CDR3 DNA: TGTGCCAGCAGTGAACAGGGCGGGGGGGCTGAAGCTTTCTTT; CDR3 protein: CASSEQGGGAEAFF
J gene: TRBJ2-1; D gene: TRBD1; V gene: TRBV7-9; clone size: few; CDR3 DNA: TGTGCCAGCAGCTCCCCCGGGACAGGGGGCCCCTGGGGCAATGAGCAGTTCTTC; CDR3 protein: CASSSPGTGGPWGNEQFF